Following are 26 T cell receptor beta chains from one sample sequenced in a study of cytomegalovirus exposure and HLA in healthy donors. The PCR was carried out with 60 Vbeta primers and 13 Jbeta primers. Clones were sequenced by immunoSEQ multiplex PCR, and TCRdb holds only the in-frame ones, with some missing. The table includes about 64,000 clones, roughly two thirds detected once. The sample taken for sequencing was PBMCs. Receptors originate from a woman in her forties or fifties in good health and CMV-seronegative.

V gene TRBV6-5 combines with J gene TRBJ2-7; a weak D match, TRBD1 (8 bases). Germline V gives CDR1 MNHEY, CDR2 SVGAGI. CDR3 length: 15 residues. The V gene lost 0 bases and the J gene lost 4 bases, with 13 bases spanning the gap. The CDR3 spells CASSYSPQGGYEQYF. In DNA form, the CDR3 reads TGTGCCAGCAGTTACTCGCCACAGGGGGGGTACGAGCAGTACTTC.

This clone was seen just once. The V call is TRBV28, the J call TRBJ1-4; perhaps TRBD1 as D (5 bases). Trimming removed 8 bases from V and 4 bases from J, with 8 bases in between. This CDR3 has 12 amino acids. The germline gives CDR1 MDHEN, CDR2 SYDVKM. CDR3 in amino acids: CASGALNEKLFF. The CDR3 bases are TGTGCCAGCGGGGCCCTTAATGAAAAACTGTTTTTT.

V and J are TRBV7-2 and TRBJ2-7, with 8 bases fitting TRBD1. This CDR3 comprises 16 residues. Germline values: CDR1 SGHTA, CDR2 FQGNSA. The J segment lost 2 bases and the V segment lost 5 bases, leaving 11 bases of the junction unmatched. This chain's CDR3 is CASSPTRAQGAYEQYF. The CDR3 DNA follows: TGTGCCAGCAGCCCCACGCGGGCACAGGGGGCCTACGAGCAGTACTTC.

Written as DNA, the CDR3 is TGTGCCAGCAGCACCGGTGGTTCCGGCGAGCAGTACTTC. Amino acids: CASSTGGSGEQYF. The chain has TRBV7-8 and TRBJ2-7; no definite D call. This CDR3 spans 13 amino acids. The germline V and J ends were trimmed by 5 bases and 6 bases, with 14 bases remaining between them. The germline CDR1 and CDR2 sequences are SGHVS and FQNEAQ.

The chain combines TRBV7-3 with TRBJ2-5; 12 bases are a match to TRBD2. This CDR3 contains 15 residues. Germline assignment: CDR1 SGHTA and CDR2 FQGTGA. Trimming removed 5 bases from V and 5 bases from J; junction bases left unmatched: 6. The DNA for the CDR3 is TGTGCCAGCAGCCTAGCGGGAGGGGAGGAGGAGACCCAGTACTTC. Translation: CASSLAGGEEETQYF. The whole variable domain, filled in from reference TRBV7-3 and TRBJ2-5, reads GAGVSQTPSNKVTEKGKYVELRCDPISGHTALYWYRQSLGQGPEFLIYFQGTGAADDSGLPNDRFFAVRPEGSVSTLKIQRTERGDSAVYLCASSLAGGEEETQYFGPGTRLLVL.

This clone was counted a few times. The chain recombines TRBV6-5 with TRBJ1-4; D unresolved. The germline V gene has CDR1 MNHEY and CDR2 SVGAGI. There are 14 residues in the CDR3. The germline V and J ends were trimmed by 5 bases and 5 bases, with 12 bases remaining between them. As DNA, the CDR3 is TGTGCCAGCAGTCTTCGTGACTGGAATGAAAAACTGTTTTTT. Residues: CASSLRDWNEKLFF.

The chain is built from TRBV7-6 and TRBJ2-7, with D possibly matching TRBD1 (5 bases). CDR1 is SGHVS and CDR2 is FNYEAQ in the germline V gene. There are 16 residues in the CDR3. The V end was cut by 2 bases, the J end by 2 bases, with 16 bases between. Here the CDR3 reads CASSLIFGQGTYEQYF. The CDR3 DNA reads TGTGCCAGCAGCTTAATCTTCGGGCAGGGCACCTACGAGCAGTACTTC.

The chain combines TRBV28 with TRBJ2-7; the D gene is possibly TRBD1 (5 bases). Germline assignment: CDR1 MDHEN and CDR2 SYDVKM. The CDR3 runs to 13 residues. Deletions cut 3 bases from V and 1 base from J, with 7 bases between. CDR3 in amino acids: CASSLTDSYEQYF. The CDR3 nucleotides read TGTGCCAGCAGTTTGACAGATTCCTACGAGCAGTACTTC.

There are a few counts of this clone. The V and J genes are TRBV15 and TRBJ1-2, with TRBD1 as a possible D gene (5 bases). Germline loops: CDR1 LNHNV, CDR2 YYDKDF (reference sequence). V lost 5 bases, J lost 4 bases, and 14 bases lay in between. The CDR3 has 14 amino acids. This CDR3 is CATSDDRGVYGYTF. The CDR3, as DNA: TGTGCCACCAGCGACGATCGGGGGGTCTATGGCTACACCTTC.

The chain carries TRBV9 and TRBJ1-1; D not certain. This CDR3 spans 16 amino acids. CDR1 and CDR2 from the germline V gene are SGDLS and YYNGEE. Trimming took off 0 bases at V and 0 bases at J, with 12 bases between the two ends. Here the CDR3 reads CASSVGGGSMNTEAFF. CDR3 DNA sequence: TGTGCCAGCAGCGTAGGGGGAGGATCCATGAACACTGAAGCTTTCTTT.

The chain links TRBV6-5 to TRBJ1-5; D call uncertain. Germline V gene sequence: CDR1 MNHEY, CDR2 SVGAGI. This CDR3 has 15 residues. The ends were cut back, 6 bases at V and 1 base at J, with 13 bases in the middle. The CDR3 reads CASRPAEGSNQPQHF. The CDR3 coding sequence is TGTGCCAGCAGACCCGCCGAGGGAAGCAATCAGCCCCAGCATTTT.

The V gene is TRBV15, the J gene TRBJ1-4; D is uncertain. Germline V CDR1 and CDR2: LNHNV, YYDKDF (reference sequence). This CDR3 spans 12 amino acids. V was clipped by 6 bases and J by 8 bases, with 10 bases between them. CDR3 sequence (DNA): TGTGCCACCAGACGGAGCGGGGAAAAACTGTTTTTT. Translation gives CATRRSGEKLFF.

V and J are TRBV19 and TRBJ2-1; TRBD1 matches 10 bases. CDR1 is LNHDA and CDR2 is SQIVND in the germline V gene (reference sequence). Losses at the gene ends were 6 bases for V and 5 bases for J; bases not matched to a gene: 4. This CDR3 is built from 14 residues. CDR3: CASRTGTGDNEQFF. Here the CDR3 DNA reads TGTGCCAGTAGAACAGGGACAGGGGACAATGAGCAGTTCTTC. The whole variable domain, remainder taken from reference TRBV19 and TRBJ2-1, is DGGITQSPKYLFRKEGQNVTLSCEQNLNHDAMYWYRQDPGQGLRLIYYSQIVNDFQKGDIAEGYSVSREKKESFPLTVTSAQKNPTAFYLCASRTGTGDNEQFFGPGTRLTVL.

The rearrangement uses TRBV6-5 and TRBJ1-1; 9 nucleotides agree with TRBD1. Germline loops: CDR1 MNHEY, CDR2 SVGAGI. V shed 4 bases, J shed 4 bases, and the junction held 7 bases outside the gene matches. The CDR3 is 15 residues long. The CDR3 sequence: CASSLGTGLGTEAFF. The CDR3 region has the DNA TGTGCCAGCAGTTTGGGGACAGGGCTGGGCACTGAAGCTTTCTTT.

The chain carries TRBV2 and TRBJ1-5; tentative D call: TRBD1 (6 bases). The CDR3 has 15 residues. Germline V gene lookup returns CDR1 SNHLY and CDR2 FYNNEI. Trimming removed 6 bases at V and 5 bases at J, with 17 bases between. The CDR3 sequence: CASSRGGGEDQPQHF. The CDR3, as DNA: TGTGCCAGCAGCCGCGGGGGGGGCGAGGATCAGCCCCAGCATTTT.

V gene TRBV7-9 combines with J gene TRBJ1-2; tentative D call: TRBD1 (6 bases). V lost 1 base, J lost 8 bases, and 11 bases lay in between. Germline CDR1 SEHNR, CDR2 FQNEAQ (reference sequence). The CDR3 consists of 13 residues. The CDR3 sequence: CASSLDGGGGYTF. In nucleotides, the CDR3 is TGTGCCAGCAGCTTAGATGGGGGCGGGGGCTACACCTTC. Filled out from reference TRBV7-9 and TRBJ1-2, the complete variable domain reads DTGVSQNPRHKITKRGQNVTFRCDPISEHNRLYWYRQTLGQGPEFLTYFQNEAQLEKSRLLSDRFSAERPKGSFSTLEIQRTEQGDSAMYLCASSLDGGGGYTFGSGTRLTVV.

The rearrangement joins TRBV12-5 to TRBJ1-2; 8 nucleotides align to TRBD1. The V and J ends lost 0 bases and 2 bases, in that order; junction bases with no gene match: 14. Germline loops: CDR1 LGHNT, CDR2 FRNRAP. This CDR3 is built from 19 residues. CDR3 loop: CASGLVRGANRGRNYGYTF. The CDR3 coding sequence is TGTGCTAGTGGTTTGGTACGGGGTGCGAACAGGGGGAGAAACTATGGCTACACCTTC. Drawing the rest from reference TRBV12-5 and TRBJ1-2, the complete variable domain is DARVTQTPRHKVTEMGQEVTMRCQPILGHNTVFWYRQTMMQGLELLAYFRNRAPLDDSGMPKDRFSAEMPDATLATLKIQPSEPRDSAVYFCASGLVRGANRGRNYGYTFGSGTRLTVV.

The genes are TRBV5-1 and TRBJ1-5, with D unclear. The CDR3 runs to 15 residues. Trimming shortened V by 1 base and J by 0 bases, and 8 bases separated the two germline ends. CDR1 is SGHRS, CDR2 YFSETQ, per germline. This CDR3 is CASSLWPYSNQPQHF. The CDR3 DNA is TGCGCCAGCAGCTTGTGGCCGTATAGCAATCAGCCCCAGCATTTT. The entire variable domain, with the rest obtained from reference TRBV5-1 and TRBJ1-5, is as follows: KAGVTQTPRYLIKTRGQQVTLSCSPISGHRSVSWYQQTPGQGLQFLFEYFSETQRNKGNFPGRFSGRQFSNSRSEMNVSTLELGDSALYLCASSLWPYSNQPQHFGDGTRLSIL.

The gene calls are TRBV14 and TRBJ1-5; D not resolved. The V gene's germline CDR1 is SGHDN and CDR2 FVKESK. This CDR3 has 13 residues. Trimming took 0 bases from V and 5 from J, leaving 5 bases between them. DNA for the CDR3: TGTGCCAGCAGCCAAGATTTCTATCAGCCCCAGCATTTT. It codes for CASSQDFYQPQHF.

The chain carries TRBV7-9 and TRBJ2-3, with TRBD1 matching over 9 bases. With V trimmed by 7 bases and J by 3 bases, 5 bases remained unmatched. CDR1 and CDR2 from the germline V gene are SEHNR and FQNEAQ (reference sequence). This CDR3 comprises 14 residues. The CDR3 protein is CASNDRGRTDTQYF. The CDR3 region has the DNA TGTGCCAGCAACGACAGGGGGAGGACAGATACGCAGTATTTT. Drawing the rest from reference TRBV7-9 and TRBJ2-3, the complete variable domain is DTGVSQNPRHKITKRGQNVTFRCDPISEHNRLYWYRQTLGQGPEFLTYFQNEAQLEKSRLLSDRFSAERPKGSFSTLEIQRTEQGDSAMYLCASNDRGRTDTQYFGPGTRLTVL.

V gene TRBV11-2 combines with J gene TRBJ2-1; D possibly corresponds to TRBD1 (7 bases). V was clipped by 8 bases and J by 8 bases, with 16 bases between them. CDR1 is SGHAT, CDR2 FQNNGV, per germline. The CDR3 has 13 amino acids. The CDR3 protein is CASSVGGGYEQFF. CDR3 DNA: TGTGCCAGCTCTGTCGGAGGGGGCTATGAGCAGTTCTTC.

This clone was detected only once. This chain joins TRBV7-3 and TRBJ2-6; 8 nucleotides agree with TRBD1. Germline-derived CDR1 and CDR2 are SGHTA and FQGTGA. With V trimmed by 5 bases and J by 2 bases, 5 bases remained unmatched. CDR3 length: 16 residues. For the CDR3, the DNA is TGTGCCAGCAGCCGACGGGACAGGCCTGGGGCCAACGTCCTGACTTTC. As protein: CASSRRDRPGANVLTF. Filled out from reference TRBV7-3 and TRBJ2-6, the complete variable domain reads GAGVSQTPSNKVTEKGKYVELRCDPISGHTALYWYRQSLGQGPEFLIYFQGTGAADDSGLPNDRFFAVRPEGSVSTLKIQRTERGDSAVYLCASSRRDRPGANVLTFGAGSRLTVL.

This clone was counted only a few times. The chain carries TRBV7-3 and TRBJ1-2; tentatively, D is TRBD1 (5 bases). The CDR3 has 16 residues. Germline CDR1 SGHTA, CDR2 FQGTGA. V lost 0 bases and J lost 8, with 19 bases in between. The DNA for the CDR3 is TGTGCCAGCAGCTTAACCTATGGAGGGGACTATGGCGGCTACACCTTC. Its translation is CASSLTYGGDYGGYTF.

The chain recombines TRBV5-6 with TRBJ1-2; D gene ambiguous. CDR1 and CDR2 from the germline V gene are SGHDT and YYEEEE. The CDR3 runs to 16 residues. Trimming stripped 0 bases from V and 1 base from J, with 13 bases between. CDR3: CASSLAVQIDNYGYTF. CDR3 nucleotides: TGTGCCAGCAGCTTGGCTGTACAGATAGATAACTATGGCTACACCTTC.

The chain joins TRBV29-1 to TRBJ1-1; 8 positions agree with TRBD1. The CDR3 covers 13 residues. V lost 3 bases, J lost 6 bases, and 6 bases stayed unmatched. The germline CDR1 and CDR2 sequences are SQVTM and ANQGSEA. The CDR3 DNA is TGCAGCGTTGAGGGACAGGTGGGAGCTGAAGCTTTCTTT. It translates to CSVEGQVGAEAFF.

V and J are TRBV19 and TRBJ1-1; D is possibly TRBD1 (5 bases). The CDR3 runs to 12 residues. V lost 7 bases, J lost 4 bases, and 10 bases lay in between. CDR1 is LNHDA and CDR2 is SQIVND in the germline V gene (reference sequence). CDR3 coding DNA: TGTGCCAGTACTTTGGGGGGCACTGAAGCTTTCTTT. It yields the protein CASTLGGTEAFF.